Below, 14 T cell receptor beta chains from the same sample are listed, as sequenced in a study of control samples from healthy donors and cancer patients. The repertoire was sequenced with immunoSEQ multiplex PCR; TCRdb's copy has only in-frame clones and lacks some. Among about 270,000 clones, almost 85% were seen once, and the ten largest hold 13%. Sequenced input: PBMCs. These receptors all stem from a woman aged 60 to 75 with lung cancer.

This clone was observed a single time. One end of the junction does not line up with germline, which may come from a read error. V is TRBV19 and J is TRBJ2-3; 16 nucleotides match TRBD2. The germline V gene has CDR1 LNHDA and CDR2 SQIVND (reference sequence). CDR3 length: 13 amino acids. CDR3 protein: CASSVGLAGGQAF. The DNA for the CDR3 is TGTGCCAGTAGTGTGGGACTAGCGGGGGGGCAGGCTTTT.

In its sample, this clone was seen once. This chain joins TRBV3-1 (or the pseudogene TRBV3-2) and TRBJ1-5; a weak D match, TRBD1 (5 bases). Germline V gene lookup returns CDR1 LGHDT and CDR2 YNNKEL (reference sequence). V shed 0 bases and J shed 6 bases, with 15 bases lying between them. CDR3 size: 16 residues. Written as DNA, the CDR3 is TGTGCCAGCAGCCAAGAAGAGGGGCCCGCCGGTCAGCCCCAGCATTTT. This translates into CASSQEEGPAGQPQHF.

This clone appeared a few times. This rearrangement joins TRBV4-1 to TRBJ1-2; D is perhaps TRBD1 (5 bases). With 3 bases removed from V and 0 bases from J, the gap between germline ends came to 17 bases. Germline values: CDR1 MGHRA, CDR2 YSYEKL. The CDR3 is 17 amino acids. CDR3 nucleotide sequence: TGCGCCAGCAGCCACGAAGGACTTCGGGGGGCTAACTATGGCTACACCTTC. Protein: CASSHEGLRGANYGYTF.

The rearrangement uses TRBV10-3 and TRBJ1-3, with 7 positions matching TRBD1. From germline, CDR1 is ENHRY and CDR2 SYGVKD. The length of the CDR3 is 13 residues. With V trimmed by 7 bases and J by 2 bases, 2 bases remained unmatched. The CDR3 nucleotides read TGTGCCATCACTGGACAGGCTGGAAACACCATATATTTT. Residues: CAITGQAGNTIYF.

This rearrangement joins TRBV3-1 (or the pseudogene TRBV3-2) to TRBJ1-5; unclear D gene. This CDR3 is built from 15 residues. Per the germline V gene, CDR1 is LGHDT and CDR2 is YNNKEL (reference sequence). V lost 1 base and J 0 bases, leaving 7 bases between the germline ends. The CDR3 DNA follows: TGTGCCAGCAGCCAAGTCAGCGATAGCAATCAGCCCCAGCATTTT. This gives the protein CASSQVSDSNQPQHF.

A few counts support this clone. The chain combines TRBV5-4 with TRBJ1-2, with D perhaps matching TRBD1 (5 bases). V was trimmed by 5 bases and J by 2 bases, leaving 10 bases between them. The CDR3 contains 13 residues. Looked up from germline, CDR1 is SGHNT and CDR2 is YYREEE (reference sequence). CDR3 sequence: CASSPDMNYGYTF. DNA of the CDR3: TGTGCCAGCAGTCCGGACATGAACTATGGCTACACCTTC.

The V gene is TRBV5-6, the J gene TRBJ2-6, with D hard to call. Germline V CDR1 and CDR2: SGHDT, YYEEEE. CDR3 length: 16 amino acids. With 6 bases removed from V and 0 bases from J, the gap between germline ends came to 13 bases. CDR3 DNA: TGTGCCAGCAACCCAGGTCTGACCTCTGGGGCCAACGTCCTGACTTTC. This translates into CASNPGLTSGANVLTF.

The chain combines TRBV5-1 with TRBJ1-1; 12 nucleotides match TRBD1. The junction had 8 bases not matched to a gene; V was cut back by 2 bases and J by 0 bases. This CDR3 contains 18 residues. Germline values: CDR1 SGHRS, CDR2 YFSETQ. The CDR3 is CASSFRDRGLHMNTEAFF. CDR3 nucleotides: TGCGCCAGCAGCTTCCGGGACAGGGGGCTTCATATGAACACTGAAGCTTTCTTT.

V usage is TRBV7-2 and J usage is TRBJ1-5; tentatively, D is TRBD1 (5 bases). Trimming took off 1 base at V and 6 bases at J, with 13 bases between the two ends. CDR3 length: 15 residues. Looked up from germline, CDR1 is SGHTA and CDR2 is FQGNSA. The CDR3 nucleotides are TGTGCCAGCAGCTTAGGCGGGGCTAGGGGTCAGCCCCAGCATTTT. Protein sequence: CASSLGGARGQPQHF. Filled out from reference TRBV7-2 and TRBJ1-5, the complete variable domain reads GAGVSQSPSNKVTEKGKDVELRCDPISGHTALYWYRQSLGQGLEFLIYFQGNSAPDKSGLPSDRFSAERTGGSVSTLTIQRTQQEDSAVYLCASSLGGARGQPQHFGDGTRLSIL.

The chain combines TRBV29-1 with TRBJ1-1, with D unclear. Germline CDR1 SQVTM, CDR2 ANQGSEA. Trimming shortened V by 7 bases and J by 2 bases, and 14 bases separated the two germline ends. The CDR3 sequence is 13 residues long. Here the CDR3 DNA reads TGCAGCGCTGCGGAGGGCACTAACACTGAAGCTTTCTTT. Residues: CSAAEGTNTEAFF.

The gene calls are TRBV30 and TRBJ1-1, with D tentatively TRBD1 (6 bases). V lost 5 bases, J lost 2 bases, and 9 bases lay in between. The germline V gene encodes CDR1 GTSNPN and CDR2 SVGIG (reference sequence). This CDR3 is 12 amino acids long. This CDR3 is CAWDRINTEAFF. The CDR3, as DNA: TGTGCCTGGGACAGGATAAACACTGAAGCTTTCTTT.

The CDR3 DNA is TGTGCCAGCAGTTTATCGGCGGACAGGGTGTCTACTAGCGGAAGAACCTACGAGCAGTACTTC. Protein sequence: CASSLSADRVSTSGRTYEQYF. The rearrangement uses TRBV27 and TRBJ2-7; tentatively, D is TRBD1 or TRBD2 (8 bases each). The germline V gene has CDR1 MNHEY and CDR2 SMNVEV (reference sequence). Trimming pared 0 bases from V and 2 bases from J, leaving 29 bases between. The CDR3 consists of 21 residues.

The genes are TRBV19 and TRBJ2-2, with a possible D match to TRBD1 (5 bases). V lost 4 bases, J lost 2 bases, and 11 bases lay in between. CDR1 is LNHDA and CDR2 is SQIVND in the germline V gene (reference sequence). The CDR3 consists of 15 residues. In DNA, the CDR3 is TGTGCCAGTAGTAGCGGCCAGGGTAACACCGGGGAGCTGTTTTTT. This translates into CASSSGQGNTGELFF.

The V call is TRBV7-8, the J call TRBJ2-1; perhaps TRBD1 as D (6 bases). This CDR3 region has 16 residues. Trimming took off 4 bases at V and 5 bases at J, with 18 bases between the two ends. Looked up from germline, CDR1 is SGHVS and CDR2 is FQNEAQ. The CDR3 here is CASSSGSRTANNEQFF. CDR3 coding DNA: TGTGCCAGCAGCTCGGGTTCAAGGACAGCGAACAATGAGCAGTTCTTC.